The 19 T cell receptor beta chains below all came from one sample that was sequenced in a study of shared clonotypes between healthy human individuals. The method was immunoSEQ multiplex PCR; TCRdb's version includes in-frame clones alone and lacks a portion of them. The sample lists 850,000 to 1,200,000 clones; more than 60% were seen once. Sequenced: memory CD4+ T cells sorted from blood. Subset meaning: CD45RA-negative fraction. The receptors come from a young man in good health.

V and J are TRBV2 and TRBJ2-1, with D perhaps matching TRBD1 or TRBD2 (6 bases each). The germline gives CDR1 SNHLY, CDR2 FYNNEI. Trimming took off 1 base at V and 5 bases at J, with 15 bases between the two ends. The CDR3 is made up of 16 amino acids. CDR3 nucleotides: TGTGCCAGCAGTGAAGGAAGGACGGGGGCCAACAATGAGCAGTTCTTC. It codes for CASSEGRTGANNEQFF.

V gene TRBV5-1 combines with J gene TRBJ2-7; 9 nucleotides line up with TRBD2. The CDR3 is 13 amino acids. Trimming removed 4 bases from V and 5 bases from J; junction bases left unmatched: 4. From germline, CDR1 is SGHRS and CDR2 YFSETQ. The CDR3 here is CASSRRGGDEQYF. The DNA for the CDR3 is TGCGCCAGCAGCCGACGCGGGGGGGACGAGCAGTACTTC.

V gene TRBV2 combines with J gene TRBJ2-5, with D unclear. Germline V gene lookup returns CDR1 SNHLY and CDR2 FYNNEI. This CDR3 is 15 amino acids long. V gave up 2 bases and J gave up 2 bases, with 12 bases separating them. The chain's CDR3 is CASSESRSPQETQYF. The DNA of the CDR3 is TGTGCCAGCAGTGAAAGCCGAAGCCCTCAAGAGACCCAGTACTTC.

The CDR3 DNA follows: TGTGCCAGCAGTTACGGGGCCGACAGGAGCTATGGCTACACCTTC. Its translation is CASSYGADRSYGYTF. This rearrangement joins TRBV6-6 to TRBJ1-2, with D perhaps TRBD1 (6 bases). This CDR3 has 15 amino acids. CDR1 is MNHNY, CDR2 SVGAGI, per germline (reference sequence). V was cut by 2 bases and J by 4 bases, with 14 bases left in between.

The chain carries TRBV4-1 and TRBJ2-7, with 8 nucleotides matching TRBD2. Germline CDR1 and CDR2: MGHRA and YSYEKL. V lost 0 bases, J lost 5 bases, and 9 bases stayed unmatched. There are 16 residues in the CDR3. CDR3 sequence: CASSQDGSGSAHEQYF. The CDR3 nucleotides read TGCGCCAGCAGCCAAGATGGAAGCGGGAGTGCCCACGAGCAGTACTTC.

Comments on this clone: A much more abundant neighbour one base away suggests this may be a read error. The gene calls are TRBV11-3 and TRBJ1-2; TRBD1 matches 9 bases. Germline loops: CDR1 SGHNT, CDR2 YENEEA. The length of the CDR3 is 13 residues. Trimming at V came to 5 bases and at J to 6 bases, leaving 4 bases not matched to a gene. CDR3 DNA: TGTGCCAGCAGCCCCGGACAGGGGAATGGCTACACCTTC. It encodes CASSPGQGNGYTF.

This clone was counted only a few times. This rearrangement joins TRBV5-6 to TRBJ1-5; D remains unclear. Germline lookup yields CDR1 SGHDT and CDR2 YYEEEE. Trimming left V 3 bases short and J 5 bases short, with 15 bases between. This CDR3 region has 15 residues. CDR3 sequence: CASSSSPFIDQPQHF. CDR3 nucleotide sequence: TGTGCCAGCAGCTCCAGTCCGTTTATTGATCAGCCCCAGCATTTT.

J is TRBJ1-4 and V is TRBV29-1, with unresolved D. The CDR3 is made up of 11 amino acids. The ends were cut back, 6 bases at V and 9 bases at J, with 11 bases in the middle. Germline V CDR1 and CDR2: SQVTM, ANQGSEA. The CDR3 DNA follows: TGCAGCGTGGGGTGGGAGAAAAAACTGTTTTTT. Protein product: CSVGWEKKLFF. Full variable domain (rest looked up from reference TRBV29-1 and TRBJ1-4): SAVISQKPSRDICQRGTSLTIQCQVDSQVTMMFWYRQQPGQSLTLIATANQGSEATYESGFVIDKFPISRPNLTFSTLTVSNMSPEDSSIYLCSVGWEKKLFFGSGTQLSVL.

The chain combines TRBV2 with TRBJ2-1, with a weak D call TRBD1 (5 bases). The CDR3 has 11 residues. V was pared by 6 bases and J by 10 bases, with 10 bases between. Germline V gene data show CDR1 as SNHLY and CDR2 as FYNNEI. The CDR3 spells CASSSRAEQFF. CDR3 coding DNA: TGTGCCAGCAGCTCCAGGGCCGAGCAGTTCTTC. Together with reference TRBV2 and TRBJ2-1, the CDR3 gives the full variable domain: EPEVTQTPSHQVTQMGQEVILRCVPISNHLYFYWYRQILGQKVEFLVSFYNNEISEKSEIFDDQFSVERPDGSNFTLKIRSTKLEDSAMYFCASSSRAEQFFGPGTRLTVL.

This chain uses TRBV10-3 with TRBJ1-1, with a possible D match to TRBD1 (5 bases). V lost 7 bases and J lost 5, with 17 bases in between. The CDR3 consists of 14 residues. The germline CDR1 and CDR2 sequences are ENHRY and SYGVKD. CDR3 region: CAITPAGASTEAFF. The CDR3 bases are TGTGCCATCACCCCCGCCGGGGCGAGTACTGAAGCTTTCTTT.

The chain links TRBV5-5 to TRBJ1-2, with D perhaps TRBD1 (6 bases). CDR1 SGHKS and CDR2 YYEKEE come from the germline V gene (reference sequence). The CDR3 runs 13 residues. Trimming cost V 4 bases and J 4 bases, with 11 bases left between them. CDR3 sequence: CASSLGQSYGYTF. The DNA of the CDR3 is TGTGCCAGCAGCCTAGGACAGAGCTATGGCTACACCTTC.

J is TRBJ1-4 and V is TRBV9, with TRBD1 matching 11 bases. J gave up 8 bases and V 5 bases, and 8 bases lay outside the gene matches. Germline CDR1 is SGDLS and CDR2 is YYNGEE. CDR3 length: 15 residues. CDR3 protein: CASSRTGGLREKLFF. The CDR3 nucleotides read TGTGCCAGCAGTCGGACAGGGGGCCTAAGAGAAAAACTGTTTTTT. Drawing the rest from reference TRBV9 and TRBJ1-4, the complete variable domain is DSGVTQTPKHLITATGQRVTLRCSPRSGDLSVYWYQQSLDQGLQFLIQYYNGEERAKGNILERFSAQQFPDLHSELNLSSLELGDSALYFCASSRTGGLREKLFFGSGTQLSVL.

Only a few counts were recorded for this clone. The chain couples TRBV19 to TRBJ1-1; possible D gene TRBD1, 6 bases. This CDR3 contains 14 residues. V was trimmed by 9 bases and J by 5 bases, leaving 19 bases between them. Germline lookup yields CDR1 LNHDA and CDR2 SQIVND (reference sequence). The CDR3 spells CASARLQGRTEAFF. DNA of the CDR3: TGTGCCAGCGCTAGGCTACAGGGTAGGACTGAAGCTTTCTTT.

The DNA for the CDR3 is TGTGCCTGCTCACAGGGCTCCTACGAGCAGTACTTC. It specifies CACSQGSYEQYF. This chain links TRBV30 with TRBJ2-7, with a possible D match to TRBD1 (6 bases). V dropped 6 bases and J dropped 0 bases, with 9 bases sitting between them. The germline V gene has CDR1 GTSNPN and CDR2 SVGIG (reference sequence). The CDR3 has 12 amino acids. The whole variable domain, remainder taken from reference TRBV30 and TRBJ2-7, is SQTIHQWPATLVQPVGSPLSLECTVEGTSNPNLYWYRQAAGRGLQLLFYSVGIGQISSEVPQNLSASRPQDRQFILSSKKLLLSDSGFYLCACSQGSYEQYFGPGTRLTVT.

The chain recombines TRBV5-1 with TRBJ2-5; 7 bases are a match to TRBD2. The CDR3 has 12 residues. Germline V lookup: CDR1 SGHRS, CDR2 YFSETQ. With 4 bases clipped from V and 5 bases from J, the junction kept 2 bases outside the gene matches. This CDR3 is CASSPRGETQYF. CDR3 DNA: TGCGCCAGCAGCCCGCGGGGGGAGACCCAGTACTTC. The whole variable domain, remainder taken from reference TRBV5-1 and TRBJ2-5, is KAGVTQTPRYLIKTRGQQVTLSCSPISGHRSVSWYQQTPGQGLQFLFEYFSETQRNKGNFPGRFSGRQFSNSRSEMNVSTLELGDSALYLCASSPRGETQYFGPGTRLLVL.

This sequence joins TRBV18 and TRBJ1-5; 10 nucleotides match TRBD1. Looked up from germline, CDR1 is KGHSH and CDR2 is LQKENI. With V trimmed by 5 bases and J by 2 bases, 6 bases remained unmatched. The CDR3 covers 16 residues. CDR3 DNA sequence: TGTGCCAGCTCATTCTCCGGGACAGGGGGCAATCAGCCCCAGCATTTT. Its protein product is CASSFSGTGGNQPQHF.

A single count supports this clone. The V and J genes are TRBV2 and TRBJ2-6; TRBD1 might be the D (5 bases). The CDR3 covers 16 residues. V was cut by 9 bases and J by 4 bases, with 19 bases left in between. Germline lookup yields CDR1 SNHLY and CDR2 FYNNEI. CDR3 sequence: CASQMGRGAGANVLTF. The CDR3, as DNA: TGTGCCAGTCAGATGGGAAGGGGTGCAGGGGCCAACGTCCTGACTTTC. Together with reference TRBV2 and TRBJ2-6, the CDR3 gives the full variable domain: EPEVTQTPSHQVTQMGQEVILRCVPISNHLYFYWYRQILGQKVEFLVSFYNNEISEKSEIFDDQFSVERPDGSNFTLKIRSTKLEDSAMYFCASQMGRGAGANVLTFGAGSRLTVL.

In its sample, this clone was seen a few times. V gene TRBV5-1 combines with J gene TRBJ2-1; D gene unclear. Trimming shortened V by 0 bases and J by 8 bases, and 6 bases separated the two germline ends. The CDR3 length is 12 residues. Germline V CDR1 and CDR2: SGHRS, YFSETQ. Written as DNA, the CDR3 is TGCGCCAGCAGCTTGGATTACCATGAGCAGTTCTTC. Protein product: CASSLDYHEQFF.

In regard to this clone: The same CDR3 arises from other DNA sequences in this sample as well. V gene TRBV6-1 combines with J gene TRBJ1-1; 7 bases are shared with TRBD1. Germline trimming cut 4 bases from V and 2 bases from J; bases unmatched to any gene: 4. Germline values: CDR1 MNHNS, CDR2 SASEGT. CDR3 size: 14 residues. As DNA, the CDR3 is TGTGCCAGCAGTGGAGGGACAGCCAACACTGAAGCTTTCTTT. Protein sequence: CASSGGTANTEAFF.